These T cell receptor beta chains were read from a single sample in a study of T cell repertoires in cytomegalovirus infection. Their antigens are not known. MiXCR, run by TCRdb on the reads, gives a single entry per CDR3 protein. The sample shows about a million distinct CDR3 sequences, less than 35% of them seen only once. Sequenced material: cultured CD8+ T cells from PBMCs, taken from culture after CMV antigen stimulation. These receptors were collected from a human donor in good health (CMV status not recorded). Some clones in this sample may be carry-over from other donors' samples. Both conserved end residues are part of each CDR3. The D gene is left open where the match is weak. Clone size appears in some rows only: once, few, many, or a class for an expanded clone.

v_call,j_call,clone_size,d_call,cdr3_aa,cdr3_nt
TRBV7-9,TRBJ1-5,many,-,CASSLEISNQPQHF,TGTGCCAGCAGCTTAGAGATTAGCAATCAGCCCCAGCATTTT
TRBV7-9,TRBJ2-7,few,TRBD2,CASSLGLAGSRNSYEQYF,TGTGCCAGCAGCCTGGGGCTAGCGGGGTCCCGAAACTCCTACGAGCAGTACTTC
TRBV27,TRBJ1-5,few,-,CASSLSKGDLVDQPQHF,TGTGCCAGCAGTTTATCGAAAGGGGATCTGGTCGATCAGCCCCAGCATTTT
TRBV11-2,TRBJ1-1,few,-,CASSLQLGNTEAFF,TGTGCCAGCAGCTTGCAGTTAGGAAACACTGAAGCTTTCTTT
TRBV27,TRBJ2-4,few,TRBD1,CASRTGTGINIQYF,TGTGCCAGCAGGACCGGGACAGGGATCAACATTCAGTACTTC
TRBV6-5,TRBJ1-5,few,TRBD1,CASLSLSGGPDQPQHF,TGTGCCAGCTTATCCCTATCAGGGGGCCCGGATCAGCCCCAGCATTTT
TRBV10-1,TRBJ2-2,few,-,CASSESGPPGPDGELFF,TGCGCCAGCAGTGAGTCAGGCCCCCCTGGACCTGACGGGGAGCTGTTTTTT
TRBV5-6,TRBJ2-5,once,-,CASSLSASWGETQYF,TGTGCCAGCAGCTTGAGCGCTTCGTGGGGAGAGACCCAGTACTTC
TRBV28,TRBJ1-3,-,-,CASSLSDTIYF,TGTGCCAGCAGTTTATCGGACACCATATATTTT
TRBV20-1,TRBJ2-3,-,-,CSARDPRGRPSTDTQYF,TGCAGTGCTAGAGATCCGCGGGGCCGGCCTAGCACAGATACGCAGTATTTT
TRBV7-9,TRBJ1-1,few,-,CASHIRDGPNTEAFF,TGTGCCAGCCATATAAGGGACGGACCGAACACTGAAGCTTTCTTT
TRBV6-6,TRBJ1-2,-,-,CASSSPLEGYNYGYTF,TGTGCCAGCAGTTCCCCCTTGGAGGGATACAACTATGGCTACACCTTC
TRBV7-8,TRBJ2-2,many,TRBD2,CASSLVRAGGANTGELFF,TGTGCCAGCAGCTTAGTGAGAGCGGGGGGCGCGAACACCGGGGAGCTGTTTTTT
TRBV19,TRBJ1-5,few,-,CASSIDAGTNQPQHF,TGTGCCAGTAGTATAGACGCCGGGACCAATCAGCCCCAGCATTTT
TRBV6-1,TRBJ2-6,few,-,CASSEVVSGANVLTF,TGTGCCAGCAGTGAAGTGGTCTCTGGGGCCAACGTCCTGACTTTC
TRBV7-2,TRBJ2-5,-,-,CASSLDLGALDKTQYF,TGTGCCAGCAGCTTAGACCTGGGGGCGCTCGATAAGACCCAGTACTTC
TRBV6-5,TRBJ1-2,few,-,CASTTGGYGYTF,TGTGCCAGCACAACTGGAGGCTATGGCTACACCTTC
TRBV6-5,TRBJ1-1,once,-,CASSYGGLGDAFF,TGTGCCAGCAGTTACGGGGGTCTGGGGGATGCTTTCTTT
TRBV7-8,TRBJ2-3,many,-,CASSLGEMRWSTDTQYF,TGTGCCAGCAGCTTAGGGGAAATGAGGTGGTCTACAGATACGCAGTATTTT
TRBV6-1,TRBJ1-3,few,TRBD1,CASTNDRGPGNTIYF,TGTGCCAGCACCAACGACAGGGGTCCGGGAAACACCATATATTTT
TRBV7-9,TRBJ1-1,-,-,CASSLTGSALAFF,TGTGCCAGCAGCCTAACAGGGTCCGCCCTGGCTTTCTTT
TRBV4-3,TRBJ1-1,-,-,CASSQERHLNTEAFF,TGCGCCAGCAGCCAAGAAAGACACTTGAACACTGAAGCTTTCTTT
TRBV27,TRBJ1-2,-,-,CASSLSTGTNYGYTF,TGTGCCAGCAGTTTATCCACAGGGACCAACTATGGCTACACCTTC
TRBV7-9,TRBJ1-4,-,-,CASSLRQGTTNEKLFF,TGTGCCAGCAGCTTAAGGCAGGGAACAACTAATGAAAAACTGTTTTTT
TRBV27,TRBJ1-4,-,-,CASSARVEGRANEKLFF,TGTGCCAGCAGTGCCCGAGTCGAGGGTAGGGCTAATGAAAAACTGTTTTTT
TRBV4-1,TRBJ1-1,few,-,CASSQGQGSVVTEAFF,TGCGCCAGCAGCCAAGGGCAGGGGTCGGTCGTCACTGAAGCTTTCTTT
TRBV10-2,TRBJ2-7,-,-,CASRGGATYEQYF,TGCGCCAGCAGAGGAGGGGCCACCTACGAGCAGTACTTC
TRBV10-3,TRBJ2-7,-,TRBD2,CAISDPVRRERSGGPSYEQYF,TGTGCCATCAGTGACCCCGTAAGAAGGGAGAGGAGCGGGGGGCCTTCCTACGAGCAGTACTTC
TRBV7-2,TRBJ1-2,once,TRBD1,CASSLVSTGGADYGYTF,TGTGCCAGCAGCTTAGTTTCAACAGGGGGCGCGGACTATGGCTACACCTTC
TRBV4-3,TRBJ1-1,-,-,CASSASQGGTEAFF,TGCGCCAGCAGCGCCTCTCAGGGCGGCACTGAAGCTTTCTTT
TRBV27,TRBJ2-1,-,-,CASSSTGGTSYNEQFF,TGTGCCAGCAGTTCCACAGGAGGGACGTCCTACAATGAGCAGTTCTTC
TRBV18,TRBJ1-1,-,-,CASSPPPQFSVTEAFF,TGTGCCAGCTCACCACCACCCCAGTTTAGCGTCACTGAAGCTTTCTTT
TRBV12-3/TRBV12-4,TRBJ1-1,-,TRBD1,CVSRSTGAEAFF,TGTGTCAGCAGAAGTACAGGGGCTGAAGCTTTCTTT
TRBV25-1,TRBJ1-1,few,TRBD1,CASSPRDRGRETEAFF,TGTGCCAGCAGTCCCCGGGACAGGGGAAGAGAGACTGAAGCTTTCTTT
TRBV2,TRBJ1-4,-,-,CASGRSAGIYEKLFF,TGTGCCAGTGGCAGGTCGGCGGGGATTTATGAAAAACTGTTTTTT
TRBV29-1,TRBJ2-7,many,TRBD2,CSVRTSEDYEQYF,TGCAGCGTTAGGACTAGCGAAGACTACGAGCAGTACTTC
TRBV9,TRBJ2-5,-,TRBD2,CASSVNSGAMRETQYF,TGTGCCAGCAGCGTAAATAGCGGGGCGATGCGAGAGACCCAGTACTTC
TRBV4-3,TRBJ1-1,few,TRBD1,CASSLEGQGLSEAFF,TGCGCCAGCAGCCTGGAAGGACAGGGACTGTCTGAAGCTTTCTTT
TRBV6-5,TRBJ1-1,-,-,CASSYAAGNTEAFF,TGTGCCAGCAGTTACGCGGCCGGAAACACTGAAGCTTTCTTT
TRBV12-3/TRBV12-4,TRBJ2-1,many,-,CASSLESAGANEQFF,TGTGCCAGCAGTTTAGAATCGGCAGGGGCCAATGAGCAGTTCTTC
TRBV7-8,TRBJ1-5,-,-,CASSLARPRDQPQHF,TGTGCCAGCAGCTTAGCACGCCCGCGAGATCAGCCCCAGCATTTT
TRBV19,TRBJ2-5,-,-,CASSMFGGQETQYF,TGTGCCAGTAGTATGTTCGGGGGACAAGAGACCCAGTACTTC
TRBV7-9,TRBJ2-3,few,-,CASSLTPGSTDTQYF,TGTGCCAGCAGCTTAACCCCTGGTAGCACAGATACGCAGTATTTT
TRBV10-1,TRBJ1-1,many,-,CASSESRMNTEAFF,TGCGCCAGCAGTGAGTCACGGATGAACACTGAAGCTTTCTTT